Listed below are T cell receptor beta chains from one sample, sequenced in a study of post-analysis software for immune sequencing data. One entry per CDR3 protein results from TCRdb running MiXCR on the PCR reads. The table includes over 300,000 distinct CDR3 sequences, about a third detected once. The sample consisted of blood. Every receptor here comes from a girl aged 10-17 years with multiple sclerosis. Both conserved end residues are part of each CDR3. Fields, in order: V gene, D gene, J gene, clone size, CDR3 protein, CDR3 DNA. A D gene is named only where the DNA matches it firmly. Expanded clones get a size class; other rows say once, few or many, or leave the size out.

v_call: TRBV5-1
d_call: TRBD1
j_call: TRBJ2-7
clone_size: few
cdr3_aa: CASSWTGGVDEQYF
cdr3_nt: TGCGCCAGCAGTTGGACAGGGGGTGTCGACGAGCAGTACTTC

v_call: TRBV29-1
d_call: NA
j_call: TRBJ1-1
clone_size: few
cdr3_aa: CSVVGGSLAEAFF
cdr3_nt: TGCAGCGTTGTCGGGGGGAGTTTAGCTGAAGCTTTCTTT

v_call: TRBV2
d_call: NA
j_call: TRBJ2-7
clone_size: few
cdr3_aa: CASSERELSSYEQYF
cdr3_nt: TGTGCCAGCAGTGAGCGAGAACTGAGCTCCTACGAGCAGTACTTC

v_call: TRBV10-3
d_call: TRBD2
j_call: TRBJ2-1
clone_size: once
cdr3_aa: CAIMGLRNEQFF
cdr3_nt: TGTGCCATCATGGGACTACGCAATGAGCAGTTCTTC

v_call: TRBV7-9
d_call: TRBD1
j_call: TRBJ2-7
clone_size: few
cdr3_aa: CASSFSLDRGPFEQYF
cdr3_nt: TGTGCCAGCAGCTTCTCTTTGGACAGGGGGCCGTTCGAGCAGTACTTC

v_call: TRBV20-1
d_call: NA
j_call: TRBJ2-3
clone_size: few
cdr3_aa: CSASRPGTDTQYF
cdr3_nt: TGCAGTGCTAGTAGGCCGGGCACAGATACGCAGTATTTT

v_call: TRBV6-6
d_call: NA
j_call: TRBJ2-1
clone_size: NA
cdr3_aa: CASRPRDGQYNEQFF
cdr3_nt: TGTGCCAGCAGGCCCCGGGACGGACAATACAATGAGCAGTTCTTC

v_call: TRBV5-1
d_call: TRBD1
j_call: TRBJ1-2
clone_size: NA
cdr3_aa: CASSLAPGTGKDGYTF
cdr3_nt: TGCGCCAGCAGCTTGGCCCCTGGGACAGGGAAGGATGGCTACACCTTC

v_call: TRBV18
d_call: NA
j_call: TRBJ1-5
clone_size: NA
cdr3_aa: CASSSIRGAGNQPQHF
cdr3_nt: TGTGCCAGCTCAAGTATTAGGGGTGCGGGCAATCAGCCCCAGCATTTT

v_call: TRBV20-1
d_call: NA
j_call: TRBJ1-1
clone_size: once
cdr3_aa: CSAPRDLEAFF
cdr3_nt: TGCAGTGCTCCTAGAGACCTTGAAGCTTTCTTT

v_call: TRBV10-3
d_call: TRBD1
j_call: TRBJ2-6
clone_size: few
cdr3_aa: CAISVSPGQGPGANVLTF
cdr3_nt: TGTGCCATCAGTGTTTCTCCGGGACAGGGCCCTGGGGCCAACGTCCTGACTTTC

v_call: TRBV7-9
d_call: NA
j_call: TRBJ2-1
clone_size: NA
cdr3_aa: CASSSLGGWEQFF
cdr3_nt: TGTGCCAGCAGCTCACTCGGGGGATGGGAGCAGTTCTTC

v_call: TRBV15
d_call: NA
j_call: TRBJ1-2
clone_size: NA
cdr3_aa: CATSREQGYGYTF
cdr3_nt: TGTGCCACCAGCAGAGAACAGGGCTATGGCTACACCTTC

v_call: TRBV20-1
d_call: NA
j_call: TRBJ1-4
clone_size: NA
cdr3_aa: CSASPSPRKLFF
cdr3_nt: TGCAGTGCTAGCCCGAGCCCCAGAAAACTGTTTTTT

v_call: TRBV5-5
d_call: NA
j_call: TRBJ1-2
clone_size: few
cdr3_aa: CASSSWNADYGYTF
cdr3_nt: TGTGCCAGCAGCTCCTGGAATGCGGACTATGGCTACACCTTC

v_call: TRBV15
d_call: NA
j_call: TRBJ1-4
clone_size: few
cdr3_aa: CATSTDRVNEKLFF
cdr3_nt: TGTGCCACCAGCACGGACAGAGTTAATGAAAAACTGTTTTTT

v_call: TRBV5-1
d_call: NA
j_call: TRBJ1-3
clone_size: NA
cdr3_aa: CASSLEPTSGNTIYF
cdr3_nt: TGCGCCAGCAGCTTGGAGCCAACCTCTGGAAACACCATATATTTT

v_call: TRBV6-5
d_call: NA
j_call: TRBJ2-7
clone_size: few
cdr3_aa: CASKAGTSEQYF
cdr3_nt: TGTGCCTCTAAGGCAGGGACGTCCGAGCAGTACTTC

v_call: TRBV21-1
d_call: NA
j_call: TRBJ2-5
clone_size: few
cdr3_aa: CASSKVDRGVGKETQYF
cdr3_nt: TGTGCCAGCAGCAAAGTGGACAGGGGAGTGGGCAAAGAGACCCAGTACTTC

v_call: TRBV6-6
d_call: TRBD1
j_call: TRBJ1-2
clone_size: NA
cdr3_aa: CASSYGGGQGINYGYTF
cdr3_nt: TGTGCCAGCAGTTACGGTGGGGGACAGGGGATAAACTATGGCTACACCTTC

v_call: TRBV3-1
d_call: NA
j_call: TRBJ2-5
clone_size: NA
cdr3_aa: CASSQTGLETQYF
cdr3_nt: TGTGCCAGCAGCCAAACAGGGTTGGAGACCCAGTACTTC

v_call: TRBV11-2
d_call: TRBD1
j_call: TRBJ2-7
clone_size: NA
cdr3_aa: CASSSTTGGGYEQYF
cdr3_nt: TGTGCCAGCAGCTCTACGACAGGGGGCGGCTACGAGCAGTACTTC

v_call: TRBV2
d_call: TRBD2
j_call: TRBJ2-3
clone_size: NA
cdr3_aa: CASSSGLAANTDTRYF
cdr3_nt: TGTGCCAGCAGCTCGGGACTAGCGGCGAACACAGATACGCGGTATTTT

v_call: TRBV15
d_call: TRBD1
j_call: TRBJ2-1
clone_size: few
cdr3_aa: CATSRYGTGENEQFF
cdr3_nt: TGTGCCACCAGCAGATACGGGACAGGGGAGAATGAGCAGTTCTTC

v_call: TRBV19
d_call: TRBD2
j_call: TRBJ2-1
clone_size: NA
cdr3_aa: CASSMPTSGGYNEQFF
cdr3_nt: TGTGCCAGTAGTATGCCGACTAGCGGGGGATACAATGAGCAGTTCTTC

v_call: TRBV4-1
d_call: NA
j_call: TRBJ1-1
clone_size: NA
cdr3_aa: CASSQDRRIRGKTEMNAEAFF
cdr3_nt: TGCGCCAGCAGCCAAGATAGGAGAATTAGGGGTAAGACTGAGATGAACGCTGAAGCTTTCTTT

v_call: TRBV15
d_call: NA
j_call: TRBJ2-1
clone_size: many
cdr3_aa: CATSRGTGEDEQFF
cdr3_nt: TGTGCCACCAGCAGGGGTACTGGGGAGGATGAGCAGTTCTTC

v_call: TRBV30
d_call: NA
j_call: TRBJ2-1
clone_size: NA
cdr3_aa: CAWSGAYNEQFF
cdr3_nt: TGTGCCTGGAGCGGGGCTTACAATGAGCAGTTCTTC

v_call: TRBV5-1
d_call: NA
j_call: TRBJ2-7
clone_size: NA
cdr3_aa: CASSLITDSYEQYF
cdr3_nt: TGCGCCAGCAGCTTGATCACCGACTCCTACGAGCAGTACTTC

v_call: TRBV27
d_call: NA
j_call: TRBJ1-2
clone_size: NA
cdr3_aa: CATRALADVVVANYGYTF
cdr3_nt: TGTGCCACCCGGGCCCTTGCAGATGTGGTAGTGGCTAACTATGGCTACACCTTC

v_call: TRBV24-1
d_call: TRBD1
j_call: TRBJ2-7
clone_size: NA
cdr3_aa: CATSGTGTGVTYEQYF
cdr3_nt: TGTGCCACCAGTGGTACAGGGACAGGCGTTACCTACGAGCAGTACTTC

v_call: TRBV5-5
d_call: NA
j_call: TRBJ1-3
clone_size: once
cdr3_aa: CASSPGLREDTIYF
cdr3_nt: TGTGCCAGCAGCCCTGGTCTCAGGGAGGACACCATATATTTT

v_call: TRBV5-5
d_call: NA
j_call: TRBJ1-5
clone_size: NA
cdr3_aa: CASSWVTGSNQPQHF
cdr3_nt: TGTGCCAGCAGCTGGGTCACAGGATCTAATCAGCCCCAGCATTTT

v_call: TRBV30
d_call: TRBD1
j_call: TRBJ1-5
clone_size: NA
cdr3_aa: CAWSMGQPGRGPQHF
cdr3_nt: TGTGCCTGGAGTATGGGACAGCCAGGGAGGGGGCCCCAGCATTTT

v_call: TRBV7-9
d_call: TRBD2
j_call: TRBJ2-5
clone_size: few
cdr3_aa: CASRPWTSGGIQETQYF
cdr3_nt: TGTGCCAGCAGGCCGTGGACTAGCGGGGGCATTCAAGAGACCCAGTACTTC

v_call: TRBV2
d_call: NA
j_call: TRBJ2-3
clone_size: NA
cdr3_aa: CASSYGGGDSTDTQYF
cdr3_nt: TGTGCCAGCAGCTATGGTGGGGGAGATAGCACAGATACGCAGTATTTT

v_call: TRBV29-1
d_call: TRBD2
j_call: TRBJ2-7
clone_size: NA
cdr3_aa: CSVEGAGGSEQYF
cdr3_nt: TGCAGCGTTGAAGGAGCGGGAGGATCCGAGCAGTACTTC

v_call: TRBV4-3
d_call: NA
j_call: TRBJ1-1
clone_size: NA
cdr3_aa: CASSPAPQGITEAFF
cdr3_nt: TGCGCCAGCAGCCCGGCCCCGCAGGGAATAACCGAAGCTTTCTTT

v_call: TRBV12-3/TRBV12-4
d_call: NA
j_call: TRBJ2-7
clone_size: NA
cdr3_aa: CASSPGRRLFYEQYF
cdr3_nt: TGTGCCAGCAGTCCCGGCCGTCGGCTCTTTTACGAGCAGTACTTC

v_call: TRBV20-1
d_call: NA
j_call: TRBJ2-7
clone_size: NA
cdr3_aa: CSARGMGLSSYEQYF
cdr3_nt: TGCAGTGCTAGAGGGATGGGCTTGAGCTCCTACGAGCAGTACTTC

v_call: TRBV28
d_call: NA
j_call: TRBJ1-2
clone_size: NA
cdr3_aa: CASRSWGQDNYGYTF
cdr3_nt: TGTGCCAGCAGGTCATGGGGGCAGGACAACTATGGCTACACCTTC

v_call: TRBV20-1
d_call: TRBD2
j_call: TRBJ2-5
clone_size: NA
cdr3_aa: CSASNPAGHRETQYF
cdr3_nt: TGCAGTGCTTCGAACCCAGCGGGGCACAGGGAGACCCAGTACTTC

v_call: TRBV6-2/TRBV6-3
d_call: TRBD2
j_call: TRBJ2-2
clone_size: NA
cdr3_aa: CASSFLAGGDTGELFF
cdr3_nt: TGTGCCAGCAGCTTCCTAGCGGGGGGCGACACCGGGGAGCTGTTTTTT